This paragraph covers one TCR beta chain sequence. Its antigen remains unidentified. The entry originates in a study of T cell clusters in autoimmune cytopenias. Whole-study results and caveats: TRB repertoire shifts in secondary cytopenia and chronic lymphocytic leukemia mostly reflected lymphoma, not autoimmunity.

TRB was amplified from around 250 ng of peripheral blood genomic DNA per sample. TRB was amplified by touch-down multiplex PCR, primer pools A and B combined. No DNA is given; TCRdb re-called the multiplex PCR reads and lists each CDR3 protein once. The sample holds 5,500 to 8,000 distinct CDR3 sequences. The germline V gene has CDR1 LNHDA and CDR2 SQIVND (reference sequence). The CDR3 totals 16 residues. These data also formed part of another study, on T cell repertoires in aging, cancer and after chemotherapy.

The sequence derives from a human donor in good health. Sequences were obtained from peripheral blood. The rearrangement joins TRBV19 to TRBJ1-3; the D call from TCRdb, TRBD1, cannot be confirmed without DNA. The CDR3 sequence is CASSQGQGRTGNTIYF. The whole variable domain, filled in from reference TRBV19 and TRBJ1-3, reads DGGITQSPKYLFRKEGQNVTLSCEQNLNHDAMYWYRQDPGQGLRLIYYSQIVNDFQKGDIAEGYSVSREKKESFPLTVTSAQKNPTAFYLCASSQGQGRTGNTIYFGEGSWLTVV.